This T cell receptor (beta chain) was captured in a study of T-cell reconstitution after alpha-beta-depleted transplantation in children. A library of TCRbeta sequences, prepared with unique molecular identifiers, was generated. MiXCR, run by TCRdb on the PCR reads, gives a single entry per CDR3 protein. In the table there are more than 250,000 distinct CDR3 sequences, approximately 9.8% of which are singletons. The CDR3 totals 14 residues. From germline, CDR1 is ENHRY and CDR2 SYGVKD. Between the trimmed V and J ends, which lost 10 bases and 4 bases, there was a span of 19 bases. The chain is built from TRBV10-3 and TRBJ1-2; no clear D gene. The sequences come from PBMCs from the stem cell graft donor, collected from the stem cell graft. The TCR originated in a human donor who donated a stem cell graft to a child with SCID. CDR3 DNA: TGTGCCACCACTCCCGGGTCCGAGGTCTATGGCTACACCTTC. It yields the protein CATTPGSEVYGYTF.